This entry lists 15 T cell receptor beta chains sequenced from one sample in a study of CD8 T cells in ankylosing spondylitis. TCRdb ran MiXCR on the 5' RACE reads and lists one entry per CDR3 protein. The sample lists around 99,000 distinct CDR3 sequences, roughly 9.6% occurring once. The specimen was blood, either unsorted or a sorted T cell fraction (not recorded which). Source of these receptors: a male donor with ankylosing spondylitis or in good health (not recorded which).

This clonotype was counted many times. CDR3 residues: CSAPRQGSQYNSPLHF. Written as DNA, the CDR3 is TGCAGTGCCCCGAGACAGGGCAGCCAGTATAATTCACCCCTCCACTTT. This rearrangement joins TRBV20-1 to TRBJ1-6, with 7 nucleotides matching TRBD1. Trimming removed 6 bases from V and 4 bases from J; junction bases left unmatched: 12. This CDR3 contains 16 residues. Germline V lookup: CDR1 DFQATT, CDR2 SNEGSKA (reference sequence).

In this sample, this clonotype is medium-sized. This chain uses TRBV5-6 with TRBJ1-4; D uncertain. CDR3 length: 13 residues. Trimming shortened V by 1 base and J by 5 bases, and 6 bases separated the two germline ends. Looked up from germline, CDR1 is SGHDT and CDR2 is YYEEEE. The CDR3 sequence: CASSLFMNEKLFF. The CDR3 DNA reads as TGTGCCAGCAGCTTGTTCATGAATGAAAAACTGTTTTTT.

This clonotype came up many times. The chain combines TRBV5-6 with TRBJ1-1, with a possible D match to TRBD1 (5 bases). This CDR3 is 15 amino acids long. In germline, CDR1 is SGHDT, CDR2 YYEEEE. Between the trimmed V and J ends, which lost 3 bases and 7 bases, there was a span of 19 bases. Written as DNA, the CDR3 is TGTGCCAGCAGCTACCAGGGTCTTAGGCAGAATGAAGCTTTCTTT. It specifies CASSYQGLRQNEAFF.

This clonotype has a handful of counts. The J gene is TRBJ1-5, the V gene TRBV3-1; no clear D gene. Trimming took off 0 bases at V and 4 bases at J, with 4 bases between the two ends. Germline assignment: CDR1 LGHDT and CDR2 YNNKEL (reference sequence). This CDR3 is built from 13 residues. CDR3 protein: CASSQDTNQPQHF. As DNA, the CDR3 is TGTGCCAGCAGCCAAGACACAAATCAGCCCCAGCATTTT.

Ten or more counts support this clonotype. The rearrangement uses TRBV12-3 or TRBV12-4 and TRBJ2-7; perhaps TRBD2 as D (5 bases). Deletions cut 3 bases from V and 6 bases from J, with 18 bases between. The CDR3 extends over 15 amino acids. CDR3 in amino acids: CASSFYAGGGGEQYF. The DNA for the CDR3 is TGTGCCAGCAGTTTTTACGCGGGTGGTGGCGGCGAGCAGTACTTC.

This clonotype was detected many times. The chain uses TRBV6-5 and TRBJ2-1; no firm D call. The length of the CDR3 is 12 residues. V dropped 0 bases and J dropped 10 bases, with 7 bases sitting between them. Germline loops: CDR1 MNHEY, CDR2 SVGAGI. Here the CDR3 reads CASSYSNGEQFF. The CDR3 nucleotides read TGTGCCAGCAGTTACTCGAACGGGGAGCAGTTCTTC.

This clonotype was detected many times. The chain has TRBV24-1 and TRBJ2-2; the D gene is possibly TRBD1 (5 bases). The CDR3 sequence is 15 residues long. The germline V and J ends were trimmed by 5 bases and 7 bases, with 16 bases remaining between them. Germline loops: CDR1 KGHDR, CDR2 SFDVKD. For the CDR3, the DNA is TGTGCCACCAGTGGAACCACCCAGGGTGTCGGGGAGCTGTTTTTT. The encoded protein is CATSGTTQGVGELFF.

This clonotype appeared many times. The chain combines TRBV9 with TRBJ2-1; D uncertain. CDR1 is SGDLS and CDR2 is YYNGEE in the germline V gene. CDR3 length: 12 residues. The V end lost 3 bases, the J end lost 10 bases, and 11 bases lay between the germline ends. CDR3 region: CASSETDDEQFF. The CDR3 nucleotides are TGTGCCAGCAGCGAGACCGACGACGAGCAGTTCTTC.

This clonotype was counted many times. This rearrangement joins TRBV5-4 to TRBJ1-3; TRBD1 matches 9 bases. The CDR3 sequence is 17 residues long. Germline CDR1 SGHNT, CDR2 YYREEE (reference sequence). After removal of 5 bases from V and 0 bases from J, the junction contained 9 bases not matched to a gene. For the CDR3, the DNA is TGTGCCAGCAGTTCGCCGGGACAGGGCGTCTCTGGAAACACCATATATTTT. Its protein product is CASSSPGQGVSGNTIYF.

Ten or more counts support this clonotype. V usage is TRBV21-1 and J usage is TRBJ2-5; TRBD1 is the table's D call, not checked against the DNA. TRBV21-1 is assigned pseudogene status. The CDR3 has 15 amino acids. CDR3 nucleotide sequence: TGTGCCAGCAGCCCCCCAGGACAGGGAGAAGAGACCCAGTACTTC. It is translated as CASSPPGQGEETQYF.

This clonotype was picked up many times. V gene TRBV20-1 combines with J gene TRBJ1-4; 8 bases are a match to TRBD1. Germline trimming cut 5 bases from V and 8 bases from J; bases unmatched to any gene: 7. The germline CDR1 and CDR2 sequences are DFQATT and SNEGSKA (reference sequence). This CDR3 is built from 13 residues. The CDR3 sequence is CSAGERQGEKLFF. The CDR3 bases are TGCAGTGCTGGGGAAAGACAGGGGGAAAAACTGTTTTTT.

This clonotype was seen at least ten times. The chain links TRBV20-1 to TRBJ2-3; the D gene could be TRBD1 or TRBD2 (5 bases each). Germline loops: CDR1 DFQATT, CDR2 SNEGSKA (reference sequence). The length of the CDR3 is 13 residues. Between the trimmed V and J ends, which lost 6 bases and 4 bases, there was a span of 14 bases. DNA for the CDR3: TGCAGTGCCGAGTTTAGAGGGGCAGATACGCAGTATTTT. Translated, it gives CSAEFRGADTQYF.

This clonotype was observed at least ten times. CDR3 amino acids: CASSLVFTDTQYF. In DNA, the CDR3 is TGTGCCAGCAGCTTAGTCTTCACAGATACGCAGTATTTT. The V gene is TRBV7-3, the J gene TRBJ2-3; D is ambiguous. In germline, CDR1 is SGHTA, CDR2 FQGTGA. The CDR3 spans 13 residues. V lost 2 bases and J lost 2, with 5 bases in between.

This clonotype was observed many times. V gene TRBV2 combines with J gene TRBJ2-5, with D possibly TRBD1 on 6 matching bases. CDR1 SNHLY and CDR2 FYNNEI come from the germline V gene. V gave up 6 bases and J gave up 2 bases, with 13 bases separating them. This CDR3 has 14 residues. CDR3 loop: CASRHRTAQETQYF. The DNA of the CDR3 is TGTGCCAGCAGACACCGGACAGCACAAGAGACCCAGTACTTC.

This clonotype was recorded many times. This chain links TRBV5-1 with TRBJ1-3, with D unclear. The germline gives CDR1 SGHRS, CDR2 YFSETQ. V dropped 1 base and J dropped 0 bases, with 8 bases sitting between them. This CDR3 has 15 amino acids. The CDR3 bases are TGCGCCAGCAGCTTGCCAGCCAACTCTGGAAACACCATATATTTT. This encodes CASSLPANSGNTIYF.